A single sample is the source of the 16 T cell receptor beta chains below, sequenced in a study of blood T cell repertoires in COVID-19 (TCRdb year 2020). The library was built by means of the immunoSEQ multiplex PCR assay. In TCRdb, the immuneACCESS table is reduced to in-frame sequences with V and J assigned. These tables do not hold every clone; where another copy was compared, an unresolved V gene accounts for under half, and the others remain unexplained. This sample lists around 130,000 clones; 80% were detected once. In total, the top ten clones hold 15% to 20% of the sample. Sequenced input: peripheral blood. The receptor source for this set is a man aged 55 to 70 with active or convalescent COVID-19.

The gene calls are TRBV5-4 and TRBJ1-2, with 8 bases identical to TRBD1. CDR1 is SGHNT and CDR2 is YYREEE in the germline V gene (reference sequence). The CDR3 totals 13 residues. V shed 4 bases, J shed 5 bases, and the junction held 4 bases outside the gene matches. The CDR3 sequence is CASSRQGKYGYTF. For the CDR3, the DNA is TGTGCCAGCAGCCGACAGGGGAAGTATGGCTACACCTTC.

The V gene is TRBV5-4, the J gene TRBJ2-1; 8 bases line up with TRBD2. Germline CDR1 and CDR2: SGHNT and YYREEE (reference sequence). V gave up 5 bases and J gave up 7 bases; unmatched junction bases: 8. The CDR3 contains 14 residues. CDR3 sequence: CASRGKRERNEQFF. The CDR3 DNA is TGTGCCAGCAGGGGGAAGCGGGAGCGAAATGAGCAGTTCTTC.

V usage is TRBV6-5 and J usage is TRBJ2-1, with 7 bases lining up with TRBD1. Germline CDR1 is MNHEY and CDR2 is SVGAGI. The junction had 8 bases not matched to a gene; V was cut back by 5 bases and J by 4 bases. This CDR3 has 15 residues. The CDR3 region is CASSRDRSPYNEQFF. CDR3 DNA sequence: TGTGCCAGCAGTCGGGACAGATCACCATACAATGAGCAGTTCTTC.

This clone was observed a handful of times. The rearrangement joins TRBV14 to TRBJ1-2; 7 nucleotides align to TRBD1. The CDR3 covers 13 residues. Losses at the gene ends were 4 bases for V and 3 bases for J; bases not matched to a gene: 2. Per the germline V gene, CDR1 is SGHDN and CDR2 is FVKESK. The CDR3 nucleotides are TGTGCCAGCAGCCCTGGACAGGACTATGGCTACACCTTC. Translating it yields CASSPGQDYGYTF.

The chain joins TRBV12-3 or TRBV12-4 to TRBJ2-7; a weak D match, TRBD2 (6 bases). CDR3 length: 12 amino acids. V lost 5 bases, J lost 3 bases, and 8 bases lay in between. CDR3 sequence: CASSGGYYEQYF. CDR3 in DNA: TGTGCCAGCAGTGGGGGGTACTACGAGCAGTACTTC.

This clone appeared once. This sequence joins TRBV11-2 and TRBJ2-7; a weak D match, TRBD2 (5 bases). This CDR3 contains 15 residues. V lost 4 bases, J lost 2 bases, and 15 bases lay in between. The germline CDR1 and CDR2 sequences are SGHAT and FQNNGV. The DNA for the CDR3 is TGTGCCAGCAGCTACCGGGGAAGAAAAACCTACGAGCAGTACTTC. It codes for CASSYRGRKTYEQYF. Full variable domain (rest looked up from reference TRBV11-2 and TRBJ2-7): EAGVAQSPRYKIIEKRQSVAFWCNPISGHATLYWYQQILGQGPKLLIQFQNNGVVDDSQLPKDRFSAERLKGVDSTLKIQPAKLEDSAVYLCASSYRGRKTYEQYFGPGTRLTVT.

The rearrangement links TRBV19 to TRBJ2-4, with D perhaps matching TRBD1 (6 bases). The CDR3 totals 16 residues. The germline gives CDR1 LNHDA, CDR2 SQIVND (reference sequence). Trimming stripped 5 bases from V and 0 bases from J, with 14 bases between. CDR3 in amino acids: CASSSTGRRAKNIQYF. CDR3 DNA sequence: TGTGCCAGTAGTTCCACAGGGAGAAGAGCCAAAAACATTCAGTACTTC.

CDR3 nucleotides: TGTGCCAGCTCACCCCCAGACAGGGCAGCAGATACGCAGTATTTT. This sequence encodes CASSPPDRAADTQYF. V is TRBV18 and J is TRBJ2-3; 7 positions match TRBD1. The junction had 7 bases not matched to a gene; V was cut back by 3 bases and J by 4 bases. Germline V lookup: CDR1 KGHSH, CDR2 LQKENI. The CDR3 extends over 15 amino acids.

CDR3 residues: CASSLAGTKNEQYF. DNA of the CDR3: TGTGCCAGCAGCCTCGCCGGGACTAAAAACGAGCAGTACTTC. The chain recombines TRBV14 with TRBJ2-7, with TRBD2 matching 7 bases. Unmatched junction bases numbered 8, after V lost 4 bases and J lost 5 bases. Per the germline V gene, CDR1 is SGHDN and CDR2 is FVKESK. CDR3 length equals 14 residues.

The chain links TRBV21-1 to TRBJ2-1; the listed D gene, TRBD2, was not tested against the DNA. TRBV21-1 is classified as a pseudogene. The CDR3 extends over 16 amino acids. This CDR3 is CASSKVASGRLSEQFF. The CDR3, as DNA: TGTGCCAGCAGCAAAGTAGCTAGCGGGAGGCTTAGTGAGCAGTTCTTC.

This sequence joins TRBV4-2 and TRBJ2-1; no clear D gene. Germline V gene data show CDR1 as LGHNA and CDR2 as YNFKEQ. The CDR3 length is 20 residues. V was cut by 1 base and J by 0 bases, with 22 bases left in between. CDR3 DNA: TGTGCCAGCAGCCAAGTAGGAATATCCACCCGTTACAGCTCCTACAATGAGCAGTTCTTC. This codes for CASSQVGISTRYSSYNEQFF.

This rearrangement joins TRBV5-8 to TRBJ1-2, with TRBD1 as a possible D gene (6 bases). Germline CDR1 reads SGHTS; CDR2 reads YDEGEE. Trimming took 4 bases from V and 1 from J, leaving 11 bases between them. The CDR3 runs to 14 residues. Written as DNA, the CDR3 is TGTGCCAGCAGCATGGGACACCTTAACTATGGCTACACCTTC. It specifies CASSMGHLNYGYTF.

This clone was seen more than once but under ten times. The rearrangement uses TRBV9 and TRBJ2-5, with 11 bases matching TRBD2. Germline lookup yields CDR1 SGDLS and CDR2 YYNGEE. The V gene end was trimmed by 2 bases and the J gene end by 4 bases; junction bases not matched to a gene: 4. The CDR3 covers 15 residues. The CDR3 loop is CASSVSGRASETQYF. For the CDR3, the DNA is TGTGCCAGCAGCGTTAGCGGGAGGGCCTCAGAGACCCAGTACTTC.

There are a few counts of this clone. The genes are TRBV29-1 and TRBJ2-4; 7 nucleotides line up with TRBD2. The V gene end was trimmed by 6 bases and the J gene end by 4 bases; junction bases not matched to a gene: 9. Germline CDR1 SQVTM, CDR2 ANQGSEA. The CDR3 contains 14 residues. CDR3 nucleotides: TGCAGCGTCGGCGGGGGACTGGAAAAAAACATTCAGTACTTC. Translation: CSVGGGLEKNIQYF.

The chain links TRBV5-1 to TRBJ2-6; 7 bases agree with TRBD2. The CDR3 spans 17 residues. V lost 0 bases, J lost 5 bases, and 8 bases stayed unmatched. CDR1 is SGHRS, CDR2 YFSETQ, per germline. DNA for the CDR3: TGCGCCAGCAGCTTGGTGGGGACTACGGGACGGGCCAACGTCCTGACTTTC. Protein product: CASSLVGTTGRANVLTF. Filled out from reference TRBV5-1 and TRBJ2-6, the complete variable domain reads KAGVTQTPRYLIKTRGQQVTLSCSPISGHRSVSWYQQTPGQGLQFLFEYFSETQRNKGNFPGRFSGRQFSNSRSEMNVSTLELGDSALYLCASSLVGTTGRANVLTFGAGSRLTVL.

CDR3 in amino acids: CASSYDFRGLDGYTF. The CDR3 region has the DNA TGTGCCAGCAGTTATGATTTTAGGGGGCTAGATGGCTACACCTTC. The chain joins TRBV6-5 to TRBJ1-2, with 7 bases matching TRBD1. In germline, CDR1 is MNHEY, CDR2 SVGAGI. The trim removed 3 bases at V and 6 bases at J, leaving 10 bases unmatched. The CDR3 length is 15 residues.